This is a list of T cell receptor beta chains from one sample in a study of T-cell memory formation after mild COVID-19. From the 5' RACE reads, TCRdb called clonotypes with MiXCR, one entry per CDR3 protein. This sample has approximately 290,000 distinct CDR3 sequences, with less than 20% found just once. The sequencing input was PBMCs or a T cell subset sorted from them (not recorded which). Source of these receptors: a man aged 18 to 30 who had mild COVID-19 (a few samples of this study predate the infection). Cell type and time point are not known. The CDR3 runs from the conserved cysteine through the conserved F or W. The D gene is left open where the match is weak. Expanded clones are given a class, and other clones once, few, many or no size at all.

J gene	clone size	V gene	D gene	CDR3 protein	CDR3 DNA
TRBJ2-3	many	TRBV18	.	CASSQSATDTQYF	TGTGCCAGCTCACAGTCAGCGACAGATACGCAGTATTTT
TRBJ2-6	.	TRBV28	.	CASSFSGAGANVLTF	TGTGCCAGCAGTTTTTCCGGGGCTGGGGCCAACGTCCTGACTTTC
TRBJ2-3	.	TRBV12-3/TRBV12-4	.	CASTPQVISTDTQYF	TGTGCCAGCACGCCTCAGGTGATTAGCACAGATACGCAGTATTTT
TRBJ2-3	.	TRBV10-3	TRBD2	CAIKLAGGTDTQYF	TGTGCCATAAAACTAGCGGGGGGCACAGATACGCAGTATTTT
TRBJ1-1	few	TRBV9	.	CASSSFDSEAFF	TGTGCCAGCAGCTCCTTTGACTCTGAAGCTTTCTTT
TRBJ1-5	.	TRBV20-1	.	CSAIDGPIASNQPQHF	TGCAGTGCTATCGACGGGCCCATAGCGAGCAATCAGCCCCAGCATTTT
TRBJ1-1	.	TRBV12-3/TRBV12-4	TRBD1	CASSPRTGRSTEAFF	TGTGCCAGCAGCCCAAGGACAGGGAGGTCCACTGAAGCTTTCTTT
TRBJ2-1	.	TRBV9	.	CASSVGLGDEQFF	TGTGCCAGCAGCGTAGGCCTCGGGGATGAGCAGTTCTTC
TRBJ2-1	.	TRBV13	.	CASSYRESYNEQFF	TGTGCCAGCAGCTACAGGGAATCCTACAATGAGCAGTTCTTC
TRBJ1-5	few	TRBV11-2	.	CASSPHWDQPQHF	TGTGCCAGCAGCCCCCATTGGGATCAGCCCCAGCATTTT
TRBJ2-3	few	TRBV7-2	TRBD2	CASSLGPGTITDTQYF	TGTGCCAGCAGCTTAGGCCCCGGGACTATCACAGATACGCAGTATTTT
TRBJ2-5	.	TRBV10-3	TRBD1	CASRGTVEETQYF	TGTGCCAGCAGGGGGACAGTCGAAGAGACCCAGTACTTC
TRBJ2-1	few	TRBV4-1	.	CASSQESTNEQFF	TGCGCCAGCAGCCAAGAGTCAACAAATGAGCAGTTCTTC
TRBJ2-3	.	TRBV5-1	.	CASSPPGTAYTDTQYF	TGCGCCAGCAGCCCCCCCGGGACGGCCTACACAGATACGCAGTATTTT
TRBJ1-5	few	TRBV19	.	CASLPEAAPSRPQHF	TGTGCCAGTCTCCCAGAGGCAGCGCCCTCGCGGCCCCAGCATTTT
TRBJ2-7	few	TRBV12-3/TRBV12-4	.	CASSPGVYEEQYF	TGTGCCAGCAGTCCCGGGGTATACGAAGAGCAGTACTTC
TRBJ1-3	.	TRBV9	TRBD1	CASSVRTGRGGNTIYF	TGTGCCAGCAGCGTACGGACAGGGCGAGGGGGAAACACCATATATTTT
TRBJ2-1	.	TRBV7-9	.	CASSWLNEQFF	TGTGCCAGCAGCTGGCTCAATGAGCAGTTCTTC
TRBJ2-3	.	TRBV6-4	TRBD2	CASSEGTSGGTDTQYF	TGTGCCAGCAGTGAGGGGACTAGCGGGGGCACAGATACGCAGTATTTT
TRBJ2-3	few	TRBV12-3/TRBV12-4	.	CASSSLTSRTDTQYF	TGTGCCAGCAGTTCTCTGACTAGTCGGACAGATACGCAGTATTTT
TRBJ2-5	few	TRBV7-9	TRBD2	CASSFWTSQRETQYF	TGTGCCAGCAGCTTCTGGACTAGCCAGAGAGAGACCCAGTACTTC
TRBJ1-2	.	TRBV20-1	.	CSARVALNYGYTF	TGCAGTGCTAGAGTGGCCCTTAACTATGGCTACACCTTC
TRBJ1-1	.	TRBV3-1	.	CASSQRPHLPGDTEAFF	TGTGCCAGCAGCCAACGTCCTCATTTACCCGGGGACACTGAAGCTTTCTTT
TRBJ2-5	few	TRBV7-3	.	CASSPGVSYQETQYF	TGTGCCAGCAGCCCGGGGGTATCGTACCAAGAGACCCAGTACTTC
TRBJ1-2	.	TRBV5-1	.	CASSSRTRNYGYTF	TGCGCCAGCAGCTCAAGGACACGGAACTATGGCTACACCTTC
TRBJ1-2	few	TRBV25-1	.	CATARDASLSGYGYTF	TGTGCCACCGCCCGGGACGCGAGCCTTTCTGGCTATGGCTACACCTTC
TRBJ2-3	.	TRBV27	.	CASRRFRDTDTQYF	TGTGCCAGCAGACGGTTCAGGGACACAGATACGCAGTATTTT